The entry that follows covers one TCR beta chain sequence. Its antigen remains unidentified. Per-base quality was not reported, and no clone a single base away is much larger than it. These data originate in a study of blood T cell repertoires in COVID-19 (TCRdb year 2020). About the investigation overall: The collaborator samples originated in the United States, Italy and Spain and spanned the acute and convalescent phases of COVID-19. The material from the prospective study consisted of cDNA or gDNA derived from T cells, B-cell-depleted T cells, or PBMCs. Subjects who had been exposed to COVID-19, were actively infected with it, or had recovered from it provided the deeply sampled blood TCRbeta repertoires that made up the dataset. The repertoires were made available in a free public database intended to serve as a resource for research on the immune response to SARS-CoV-2. Samples were obtained from the ongoing ImmuneRACE study (first 160 participants) and from about 1,300 subjects provided by 6 global collaborators. A de-identified subject ID, COVID-19 status, age in years and sex were almost always included in the sample metadata. HLA class I and class II types, where available, came from metadata supplied by the sample provider rather than from assay-based typing.

General conclusions and limits of the study: Clinical and demographic metadata were provided uncurated, with the amount varying by source and participant.

Whole blood was collected in K2EDTA tubes by collaborating institutions according to the institutions' own protocols. For TCRbeta analysis, collaborator samples were shipped as frozen whole blood, as isolated PBMCs, or as DNA extracted from either sample type. The immunoSEQ Assay, a bias-controlled multiplex PCR, was used to amplify TCRbeta CDR3 regions from genomic DNA. The authors' analysis ran thus. Within the assay, amplification of reference gene primers was used to estimate how many nucleated cells each sample contained. To quantify the absolute abundance of each unique TCRbeta CDR3 rearrangement, sequence reads were collapsed and filtered. Productive Simpson clonality was computed per sample as the square root of Simpson's diversity index over productive rearrangements. TCRdb mirrors the immuneACCESS table, restricted to in-frame sequences. Some clones are absent from its copies; in checked studies, under half trace to an unresolved V gene, and the reason for the others is unknown. That table gives V, J and clone size, and the DNA gave D and trimming. The sample table lists 150,000 to 200,000 clones, approximately 90% of them with a count of one. Roughly 1.5% of the sample is in the top ten clones.

CDR1 and CDR2 (MNHEY, SVGAGI) derive from the germline V gene. Compared with germline, V lacks 10 bases and J lacks 4 bases; bases without a gene match: 6. Including cysteine and phenylalanine, the CDR3 has 13 amino acids. Solely the CDR3 DNA is kept, with 39 bases framed from the first base. The sequenced material came from peripheral blood. The chain was built from TRBV6-5 and TRBJ1-3, with 8 bases matching TRBD1. The clonotype comes from a woman between 50 and 59 years old with acute or convalescent COVID-19. The CDR3 region has the sequence CATQGADGNTIYF. Read as DNA, the sequence is TGTGCCACCCAGGGGGCGGACGGAAACACCATATATTTT.